This entry lists 28 T cell receptor beta chains sequenced from one sample in a study of blood T cell repertoires in COVID-19. The repertoire was sequenced with immunoSEQ multiplex PCR; TCRdb's copy has only in-frame clones and lacks some. Among some 220,000 clones listed, almost 85% were seen once. The sample taken for sequencing was peripheral blood. All receptors come from a woman between 70 and 85 years old with COVID-19, enrolled during active disease.

Only one count was recorded for this clone. The gene calls are TRBV18 and TRBJ1-2; D possibly corresponds to TRBD1 (5 bases). The CDR3 has 16 residues. Germline lookup yields CDR1 KGHSH and CDR2 LQKENI. V lost 1 base and J 6 bases, leaving 18 bases between the germline ends. This CDR3 is CASSPRADVLDNGYTF. In nucleotides, the CDR3 is TGTGCCAGCTCACCACGGGCGGATGTATTGGACAATGGCTACACCTTC.

The gene calls are TRBV19 and TRBJ2-1; D possibly corresponds to TRBD1 (6 bases). Per germline, CDR1 LNHDA and CDR2 SQIVND (reference sequence). V was cut by 5 bases and J by 3 bases, with 14 bases left in between. This CDR3 comprises 15 residues. The CDR3 loop is CASSLYRERYNEQFF. The CDR3 coding sequence is TGTGCCAGTAGTTTATACAGGGAGCGCTACAATGAGCAGTTCTTC.

The V and J genes are TRBV5-1 and TRBJ1-1; 7 bases are a match to TRBD1. Germline V CDR1 and CDR2: SGHRS, YFSETQ. The CDR3 is made up of 14 amino acids. Trimming cost V 4 bases and J 4 bases; bases outside gene matches: 7. DNA of the CDR3: TGCGCCAGCAGCCCAGGGGGTCGGGGCACTGAAGCTTTCTTT. Translation: CASSPGGRGTEAFF.

The rearrangement joins TRBV4-2 to TRBJ2-1; 11 nucleotides match TRBD2. V lost 0 bases to trimming and J lost 3 bases; unmatched junction nucleotides: 1. Germline V gene lookup returns CDR1 LGHNA and CDR2 YNFKEQ. The CDR3 sequence is 16 residues long. The CDR3 region has the DNA TGTGCCAGCAGCCAAGATAGCGGGAGGGTCTACAATGAGCAGTTCTTC. The encoded protein is CASSQDSGRVYNEQFF.

The V call is TRBV19, the J call TRBJ1-5; D is undetermined. The CDR3 is 15 residues long. The germline V and J ends were trimmed by 1 base and 8 bases, with 15 bases remaining between them. In germline, CDR1 is LNHDA, CDR2 SQIVND (reference sequence). For the CDR3, the DNA is TGTGCCAGTAGTATAGTTGTAGCGCCAGCGGAGCCCCAGCATTTT. Its translation is CASSIVVAPAEPQHF.

V and J are TRBV6-2 or TRBV6-3 and TRBJ1-2; tentatively, D is TRBD1 (5 bases). Trimming took off 5 bases at V and 13 bases at J, with 17 bases between the two ends. Germline V gives CDR1 MNHEY, CDR2 SVGEGT. CDR3 length: 12 amino acids. The CDR3 sequence is CASSPPVLGLTF. CDR3 nucleotide sequence: TGTGCCAGCAGTCCACCCGTTTTGGGGCTCACCTTC.

In its sample, this clone was seen a few times. The rearrangement links TRBV12-3 or TRBV12-4 to TRBJ2-7; a possible D gene is TRBD1 (6 bases). The CDR3 runs 13 residues. The germline V and J ends were trimmed by 5 bases and 4 bases, with 12 bases remaining between them. As DNA, the CDR3 is TGTGCCAGCAGTGGCTGGACAGATTACGAGCAGTACTTC. It codes for CASSGWTDYEQYF.

V and J are TRBV2 and TRBJ2-3, with 7 bases identical to TRBD2. Germline V gene data show CDR1 as SNHLY and CDR2 as FYNNEI. The CDR3 extends over 15 amino acids. After removal of 5 bases from V and 2 bases from J, the junction contained 7 bases not matched to a gene. The DNA for the CDR3 is TGTGCCAGCAGTCCCTCTAGCGGAGCCACAGATACGCAGTATTTT. This translates into CASSPSSGATDTQYF.

The V call is TRBV19, the J call TRBJ2-2; 7 bases align to TRBD2. This CDR3 is built from 15 residues. V lost 2 bases to trimming and J lost 2 bases; unmatched junction nucleotides: 2. The germline V gene has CDR1 LNHDA and CDR2 SQIVND (reference sequence). CDR3 in DNA: TGTGCCAGTAGTATACAGCGGGGCAACACCGGGGAGCTGTTTTTT. It encodes CASSIQRGNTGELFF.

The chain carries TRBV9 and TRBJ2-1, with D possibly TRBD2 on 5 matching bases. CDR1 and CDR2 (germline): SGDLS, YYNGEE. This CDR3 has 15 amino acids. V lost 4 bases, J lost 0 bases, and 11 bases lay in between. Here the CDR3 reads CASSLGRASYNEQFF. The DNA for the CDR3 is TGTGCCAGCAGCCTCGGGCGGGCCTCCTACAATGAGCAGTTCTTC.

The genes are TRBV12-5 and TRBJ1-2, with 7 bases fitting TRBD1. The V and J ends lost 6 bases and 3 bases, in that order; junction bases with no gene match: 10. Per the germline V gene, CDR1 is LGHNT and CDR2 is FRNRAP. The CDR3 loop spans 15 amino acids. CDR3 sequence reads: CASGEQRDRYYGYTF. The CDR3 nucleotides read TGTGCTAGTGGCGAACAACGGGACAGATACTATGGCTACACCTTC.

In this sample, this clone turned up a few times. The chain couples TRBV7-8 to TRBJ2-7; 15 bases are a match to TRBD2. This CDR3 contains 21 residues. J lost 4 bases, V lost 2 bases, and 18 bases had no gene match. Germline V CDR1 and CDR2: SGHVS, FQNEAQ. As DNA, the CDR3 is TGTGCCAGCAGCTTACCCCTGGTTTGGATCGGGACTAGCGGGGGGAATTACGAGCAGTACTTC. This translates into CASSLPLVWIGTSGGNYEQYF. The complete variable domain, with remaining parts taken from reference TRBV7-8 and TRBJ2-7, reads GAGVSQSPRYKVAKRGQDVALRCDPISGHVSLFWYQQALGQGPEFLTYFQNEAQLDKSGLPSDRFFAERPEGSVSTLKIQRTQQEDSAVYLCASSLPLVWIGTSGGNYEQYFGPGTRLTVT.

CDR3 sequence reads: CASSQIGQSVNEQFF. The CDR3 region has the DNA TGTGCCAGCAGTCAGATCGGACAGTCAGTCAATGAGCAGTTCTTC. The J gene is TRBJ2-1, the V gene TRBV6-2 or TRBV6-3; a weak D match, TRBD1 (6 bases). The CDR3 runs to 15 residues. V was pared by 5 bases and J by 6 bases, with 17 bases between. CDR1 and CDR2 from the germline V gene are MNHEY and SVGEGT.

A few counts support this clone. The chain has TRBV21-1 and TRBJ1-5. TRBV21-1 is an annotated pseudogene. The CDR3 consists of 16 residues. This CDR3 is CASSKGGGYFNQPQHF. In DNA, the CDR3 is TGTGCCAGCAGCAAAGGGGGAGGGTACTTCAATCAGCCCCAGCATTTT.

V and J are TRBV7-3 and TRBJ1-2; 10 bases agree with TRBD1. V trimming: 4 bases; J trimming: 8 bases; junction bases outside the gene matches: 13. In germline, CDR1 is SGHTA, CDR2 FQGTGA. There are 16 residues in the CDR3. For the CDR3, the DNA is TGTGCCAGCAGCTCCCGGCCCGGGACAGGGGCTGGGGGCTACACCTTC. It specifies CASSSRPGTGAGGYTF.

This clone was counted a few times. V usage is TRBV11-2 and J usage is TRBJ2-3; D not resolved. Germline CDR1 SGHAT, CDR2 FQNNGV. V dropped 1 base and J dropped 3 bases, with 8 bases sitting between them. CDR3 length: 14 residues. DNA of the CDR3: TGTGCCAGCAGCTTAGTTCAGATGACAGATACGCAGTATTTT. Translation gives CASSLVQMTDTQYF.

The genes are TRBV3-1 (or the pseudogene TRBV3-2) and TRBJ1-5, with D possibly matching TRBD1 (6 bases). The CDR3 spans 13 residues. Between the trimmed V and J ends, which lost 5 bases and 4 bases, there was a span of 9 bases. Germline V lookup: CDR1 LGHDT, CDR2 YNNKEL (reference sequence). The CDR3 coding sequence is TGTGCCAGCAGCAACCAGGGGAATCAGCCCCAGCATTTT. This encodes CASSNQGNQPQHF.

The chain is built from TRBV27 and TRBJ1-2; 8 positions match TRBD1. The CDR3 totals 15 residues. From germline, CDR1 is MNHEY and CDR2 SMNVEV (reference sequence). J gave up 4 bases and V 4 bases, and 8 bases lay outside the gene matches. This chain's CDR3 is CASSSPRQGAYGYTF. As DNA, the CDR3 is TGTGCCAGCAGTTCCCCGAGGCAGGGGGCCTATGGCTACACCTTC.

The chain links TRBV3-1 (or the pseudogene TRBV3-2) to TRBJ2-3; 9 bases map to TRBD2. J lost 2 bases, V lost 1 base, and 4 bases had no gene match. The length of the CDR3 is 16 residues. The germline gives CDR1 LGHDT, CDR2 YNNKEL (reference sequence). CDR3 region: CASSQVLAGDTDTQYF. For the CDR3, the DNA is TGTGCCAGCAGCCAAGTGTTAGCGGGGGACACAGATACGCAGTATTTT.

The sample holds one count of this clone. The chain joins TRBV19 to TRBJ2-1; 8 bases fit TRBD2. Germline lookup yields CDR1 LNHDA and CDR2 SQIVND (reference sequence). The V and J ends lost 1 base and 9 bases, in that order; junction bases with no gene match: 8. The CDR3 extends over 15 amino acids. CDR3 DNA: TGTGCCAGTAGTATAGCGGGAGGGCCTCTTGCTGAGCAGTTCTTC. This translates into CASSIAGGPLAEQFF. Full variable domain (rest looked up from reference TRBV19 and TRBJ2-1): DGGITQSPKYLFRKEGQNVTLSCEQNLNHDAMYWYRQDPGQGLRLIYYSQIVNDFQKGDIAEGYSVSREKKESFPLTVTSAQKNPTAFYLCASSIAGGPLAEQFFGPGTRLTVL.

This clone was observed once. The CDR3 sequence is CASSKARTNQPQHF. The CDR3 DNA reads TGTGCCAGCAGCAAAGCGCGAACTAATCAGCCCCAGCATTTT. The chain carries TRBV21-1 and TRBJ1-5. TRBV21-1 is deemed a pseudogene. This CDR3 region has 14 residues.

This clone was seen many times. V gene TRBV11-2 combines with J gene TRBJ1-1; 8 nucleotides align to TRBD1. This CDR3 contains 13 residues. The junction had 7 bases not matched to a gene; V was cut back by 7 bases and J by 6 bases. Germline assignment: CDR1 SGHAT and CDR2 FQNNGV. The CDR3 region has the DNA TGTGCCAGCACCGTCAGGGGGCTTGCTGAAGCTTTCTTT. Protein: CASTVRGLAEAFF.

This chain's CDR3 is CASSQTVGQGPYNEQFF. CDR3 in DNA: TGTGCCAGCAGCCAAACGGTGGGACAGGGGCCCTACAATGAGCAGTTCTTC. J is TRBJ2-1 and V is TRBV11-3; 10 bases line up with TRBD1. Germline V gives CDR1 SGHNT, CDR2 YENEEA. V lost 5 bases and J lost 2; bases outside the gene matches: 9. CDR3 size: 17 residues.

This clone was seen a few times. This same CDR3 is encoded by further DNA sequences in the sample. The V and J genes are TRBV4-2 and TRBJ2-3; tentative D call: TRBD2 (6 bases). Trimming took 2 bases from V and 3 from J, leaving 15 bases between them. CDR1 is LGHNA, CDR2 YNFKEQ, per germline. This CDR3 contains 16 residues. The CDR3 loop is CASSQKLAGGTDTQYF. In nucleotides, the CDR3 is TGTGCCAGCAGCCAAAAACTAGCAGGAGGGACAGATACGCAGTATTTT.

This clone was seen more than once but under ten times. This chain uses TRBV7-6 with TRBJ2-1; 7 bases agree with TRBD1. The V gene end was trimmed by 5 bases and the J gene end by 4 bases; junction bases not matched to a gene: 5. The CDR3 extends over 14 amino acids. Germline-derived CDR1 and CDR2 are SGHVS and FNYEAQ. DNA for the CDR3: TGTGCCAGCAGCGCACCGGGACAGTACAATGAGCAGTTCTTC. Encoded protein: CASSAPGQYNEQFF.

V usage is TRBV19 and J usage is TRBJ1-6; 10 bases are shared with TRBD1. The junction had 8 bases not matched to a gene; V was cut back by 8 bases and J by 10 bases. The germline V gene encodes CDR1 LNHDA and CDR2 SQIVND (reference sequence). CDR3 length: 14 residues. The CDR3 here is CASWDRGPSSPLHF. In nucleotides, the CDR3 is TGTGCCAGTTGGGACAGGGGCCCTTCCTCACCCCTCCACTTT.

The gene calls are TRBV29-1 and TRBJ2-3, with 7 bases identical to TRBD1. The CDR3 has 14 residues. Germline V CDR1 and CDR2: SQVTM, ANQGSEA. Unmatched junction bases numbered 11, after V lost 4 bases and J lost 7 bases. The CDR3 sequence: CSVARAGGGNTQYF. CDR3 in DNA: TGCAGCGTTGCTCGCGCAGGGGGTGGGAATACGCAGTATTTT.

This clone was seen a single time. The J gene is TRBJ1-6, the V gene TRBV4-1; D gene ambiguous. Trimming left V 3 bases short and J 2 bases short, with 8 bases between. Germline-derived CDR1 and CDR2 are MGHRA and YSYEKL. This CDR3 has 15 residues. CDR3 region: CASSQTGTYNSPLHF. CDR3 nucleotides: TGCGCCAGCAGCCAGACCGGGACCTATAATTCACCCCTCCACTTT.